These 27 T cell receptor beta chains originate from one sample sequenced in a study of T cells expressing NK-cell markers (dated by TCRdb to the early 2020s). The library was generated by 5' RACE. Data came from an Illumina HiSeq 2000. One entry per CDR3 protein sequence results from the TCRdb reprocessing of the reads, with DNA left out. The sample has some 300,000 distinct CDR3 sequences on record. The ten largest clones take up approximately 0.39% of the sample. Sequencing used blood T cells: a sorted CD56 or NKG2C T cell subset, CD4+ or CD8+ T cells, or bulk PBMC T cells (not recorded which). The origin of the receptors is a man aged 18-30 years in good health. Donor details come from another sample of the same person, matched by shared clones.

The rearrangement uses TRBV7-2 and TRBJ1-6. The CDR3 is 19 residues long. Germline-derived CDR1 and CDR2 are SGHTA and FQGNSA. This CDR3 is CASSLAGSAGWTYNSPLHF.

The rearrangement links TRBV28 to TRBJ2-1; TCRdb picks TRBD2, but there is no DNA to check that call. CDR3 size: 16 residues. Germline CDR1 MDHEN, CDR2 SYDVKM. This CDR3 reads CASRRKLAAGKVEQFF.

This chain uses TRBV7-3 with TRBJ2-6; TCRdb returns TRBD1, unconfirmable since there is no DNA. Germline values: CDR1 SGHTA, CDR2 FQGTGA. The CDR3 is 17 residues long. The CDR3 spells CASSSSGTLSGANVLTF. Looking up the rest from reference TRBV7-3 and TRBJ2-6 gives the full variable domain: GAGVSQTPSNKVTEKGKYVELRCDPISGHTALYWYRQSLGQGPEFLIYFQGTGAADDSGLPNDRFFAVRPEGSVSTLKIQRTERGDSAVYLCASSSSGTLSGANVLTFGAGSRLTVL.

The chain carries TRBV12-3 or TRBV12-4 and TRBJ2-1; TCRdb names TRBD2, which stays unverified in the absence of DNA. The CDR3 length is 15 residues. The CDR3 is CASRISGGSYNEQFF.

The J gene is TRBJ2-5, the V gene TRBV29-1. CDR1 and CDR2 (germline): SQVTM, ANQGSEA. The CDR3 runs 11 residues. The CDR3 here is CSGTSWETQYF. Full variable domain (outside the CDR3, taken from reference TRBV29-1 and TRBJ2-5): SAVISQKPSRDICQRGTSLTIQCQVDSQVTMMFWYRQQPGQSLTLIATANQGSEATYESGFVIDKFPISRPNLTFSTLTVSNMSPEDSSIYLCSGTSWETQYFGPGTRLLVL.

V usage is TRBV24-1 and J usage is TRBJ2-1; TCRdb's D call, TRBD2, is unchecked because there is no DNA. CDR3 length equals 20 residues. Germline CDR1 is KGHDR and CDR2 is SFDVKD. This CDR3 reads CATSGGPGLAGGSSYNEQFF.

The chain recombines TRBV7-3 with TRBJ1-5. CDR3 length: 13 residues. Germline V gene lookup returns CDR1 SGHTA and CDR2 FQGTGA. Here the CDR3 reads CASSLRPDQPQHF.

This chain connects TRBV7-2 to TRBJ1-6. Germline V CDR1 and CDR2: SGHTA, FQGNSA. The CDR3 totals 12 residues. CDR3: CASSLADRSLHF.

The CDR3: CASSDQGSGPQHF. The chain carries TRBV18 and TRBJ1-5; the D gene TCRdb calls, TRBD1, cannot be checked with no DNA. CDR1 and CDR2 (germline): KGHSH, LQKENI. This CDR3 spans 13 amino acids.

J is TRBJ1-6 and V is TRBV6-1; no DNA is available, so the TRBD1 call from TCRdb remains unchecked. The CDR3 is 18 residues long. Germline CDR1 is MNHNS and CDR2 is SASEGT. Here the CDR3 reads CASSSRQGQTIMGSPLHF.

CDR3 amino acids: CASSGLDHHPEQFF. J is TRBJ2-1 and V is TRBV27. Germline loops: CDR1 MNHEY, CDR2 SMNVEV (reference sequence). CDR3 length: 14 amino acids.

The chain has TRBV3-1 and TRBJ1-2. The CDR3 contains 15 residues. Germline V gene sequence: CDR1 LGHDT, CDR2 YNNKEL (reference sequence). This CDR3 reads CASSRPDVMIDGYTF.

This chain uses TRBV12-3 or TRBV12-4 with TRBJ2-2; the D gene TCRdb calls, TRBD2, cannot be checked with no DNA. CDR3 length equals 14 residues. The CDR3 region is CASPTSGDTGELFF.

The J gene is TRBJ2-5, the V gene TRBV29-1; with no DNA, the TCRdb D assignment of TRBD1 cannot be verified. The CDR3 contains 13 residues. CDR1 and CDR2 (germline): SQVTM, ANQGSEA. CDR3 residues: CSVVTGAPGTQYF.

The rearrangement links TRBV4-2 to TRBJ2-1; as DNA is missing, the TRBD1 call by TCRdb cannot be tested. CDR1 and CDR2 (germline): LGHNA, YNFKEQ. The CDR3 covers 15 residues. CDR3 amino acids: CASSLLTGGSNEQFF.

The rearrangement uses TRBV27 and TRBJ2-4; TCRdb selects TRBD1, and the lack of DNA leaves this call unchecked. In germline, CDR1 is MNHEY, CDR2 SMNVEV (reference sequence). The length of the CDR3 is 15 residues. The CDR3 is CASSLGDSAKNIQYF.

Here the CDR3 reads CASSLTGSGNTEAFF. The chain has TRBV6-1 and TRBJ1-1; TCRdb's D gene call, TRBD1, goes unchecked for lack of DNA. This CDR3 spans 15 amino acids. The germline CDR1 and CDR2 sequences are MNHNS and SASEGT.

The chain carries TRBV12-3 or TRBV12-4 and TRBJ2-2; TCRdb proposes TRBD2, but this gene call is untestable without DNA. The CDR3 spans 14 residues. The CDR3 sequence: CASSFKAGGGELFF.

The CDR3 spells CASSSIRGGSTEAFF. J is TRBJ1-1 and V is TRBV6-5; TCRdb's assignment of TRBD1 cannot be checked, as there is no DNA. The CDR3 extends over 15 amino acids. Germline lookup yields CDR1 MNHEY and CDR2 SVGAGI.

This chain connects TRBV29-1 to TRBJ2-3; TCRdb gives TRBD2 as the D gene, but with no DNA this cannot be confirmed. The CDR3 runs to 14 residues. Germline CDR1 SQVTM, CDR2 ANQGSEA. CDR3 amino acids: CSVSTSGNTDTQYF.

This rearrangement joins TRBV4-3 to TRBJ2-1. The CDR3 sequence is 15 residues long. The V gene's germline CDR1 is LGHNA and CDR2 YSLEER. The CDR3 region is CASSQVSSSYNEQFF.

J is TRBJ2-7 and V is TRBV5-1; the TCRdb call, TRBD1, lacks DNA for checking. This CDR3 has 13 residues. Germline assignment: CDR1 SGHRS and CDR2 YFSETQ. CDR3: CASSVTGRYEQYF.

The chain joins TRBV5-1 to TRBJ2-3; absent DNA, TCRdb's TRBD2 call cannot be checked. Looked up from germline, CDR1 is SGHRS and CDR2 is YFSETQ. There are 16 residues in the CDR3. The CDR3 is CASSLGSLAGADTQYF.

The CDR3 reads CASSPPAREGSNTQYF. This chain connects TRBV18 to TRBJ2-3; the TRBD2 assignment by TCRdb is unverifiable without DNA. There are 16 residues in the CDR3. Germline V gene data show CDR1 as KGHSH and CDR2 as LQKENI.

This sequence joins TRBV12-3 or TRBV12-4 and TRBJ2-5. CDR3 length: 13 amino acids. CDR3 region: CASSFFIQETQYF.

V usage is TRBV28 and J usage is TRBJ2-1; no DNA is available, so the TRBD1 call from TCRdb remains unchecked. CDR1 is MDHEN, CDR2 SYDVKM, per germline. The CDR3 loop spans 12 amino acids. Here the CDR3 reads CASSLWTGEQFF.

V gene TRBV5-1 combines with J gene TRBJ1-4. The CDR3 covers 13 residues. Germline CDR1 is SGHRS and CDR2 is YFSETQ. The CDR3 loop is CASSLKPNEKLFF.